This TCR beta chain is from a study of memory B cells and T cells in multiple sclerosis. Study-level results: Clone-set sizes differed between compartments, so shared clonotype counts needed normalization.

Separate sequencing covered autoproliferating (CFSE-dim) and non-proliferating (CFSE-high) T cells from stimulus-free culture. Pooled replicate wells came from some 5x10^7 CFSE-labeled PBMCs cultured 7 days without stimulus. Remarks on this clone: Antigen unknown.

TCRdb's copy holds only in-frame clones and misses some; the assay was immunoSEQ multiplex PCR. The sample has around 12,000 clones, 70% to 90% seen once. The CDR3 totals 14 residues. Germline CDR1 and CDR2: SGHRS and YFSETQ. With 1 base removed from V and 6 bases from J, the gap between germline ends came to 10 bases. The sequence was collected from a human donor with multiple sclerosis. V is TRBV5-1 and J is TRBJ1-4, with a tentative D call TRBD1 (6 bases). Sequencing was done on a sample of PBMCs from blood kept in culture. As DNA, the CDR3 is TGCGCCAGCAGCTTGACAGGGACTGATGAAAAACTGTTTTTT. Translated: CASSLTGTDEKLFF.